This TCR beta chain derives from a study of CD8+ T cells in alopecia areata. For the study at large: A 6-month period off drug followed tofacitinib, which lasted 6 to 18 months.

Treatment here: oral pan-JAK inhibitor, 5-10 mg twice daily. Extraction and reverse transcription of RNA yielded cDNA as the sequencing template. Using immunoSEQ multiplex PCR, the repertoire was profiled, and TCRdb retains in-frame clones only, with some absent. The data hold around 200,000 clones, with roughly 50% observed a single time. The receptor was derived from a human donor with alopecia areata. This sample comprised CD8+ T cells sorted from blood, obtained at week 24, from a patient treated with tofacitinib.

CDR3 nucleotide sequence: TGTGCCTGGAGTGTGGACAGTGGGGTTGGGCAGCCCCAGCATTTT. Amino acid sequence: CAWSVDSGVGQPQHF. The rearrangement joins TRBV30 to TRBJ1-5, with D maybe TRBD1 (6 bases). Trimming left V 0 bases short and J 7 bases short, with 16 bases between. The CDR3 has 15 residues. CDR1 GTSNPN and CDR2 SVGIG come from the germline V gene (reference sequence).